This T cell receptor beta chain stems from a study of cytomegalovirus exposure and HLA in healthy donors. On the study more broadly: Of the donors genotyped, approximately 430 in all, 75% to 90% fell in the Caucasian-associated ancestry cluster. Whole-study findings and limits: Of the V segments, some could not be distinguished, including TRBV6-2 and TRBV6-3, and were excluded. In a later analysis, V- and J-gene trimming of beta chains associated with a DCLRE1C missense variant, replicated independently.

Per the germline V gene, CDR1 is MNHNS and CDR2 is SASEGT. V shed 5 bases, J shed 4 bases, and the junction held 1 base outside the gene matches. This CDR3 has 14 residues. The PCR was carried out with 60 Vbeta primers and 13 Jbeta primers. Data came from immunoSEQ multiplex PCR; TCRdb stores just in-frame clones and leaves some out. The sample consists of about 240,000 clones, 81% of them appearing once. As to this clone: Its antigen is not known.

V usage is TRBV6-1 and J usage is TRBJ2-1; 11 bases are shared with TRBD2. The TCR was taken from a woman aged 55-75 years in good health and CMV-seropositive. Sequencing input: PBMCs. This CDR3 reads CASSRTSGYNEQFF. The CDR3, as DNA: TGTGCCAGCAGTAGGACTAGCGGGTACAATGAGCAGTTCTTC.